Here is one T cell receptor (beta chain) with its context. Trimming at V came to 2 bases and at J to 4 bases, leaving 5 bases not matched to a gene. Germline CDR1 and CDR2: MNHNS and SASEGT. The CDR3 runs to 15 residues. Generated by immunoSEQ multiplex PCR, the TCRdb table keeps only in-frame clones and is missing some. The sample has 290,000 or so clones, approximately 86% seen once; the top ten hold 1% to 1.5%. The data are from a study of blood T cell repertoires in COVID-19. Study summary: Samples came from the United States, Italy and Spain, spanning acute and convalescent COVID-19. PBMCs, B-cell-depleted T cells, or T cells were the source of the cDNA or gDNA that made up the material.

The rearrangement uses TRBV6-1 and TRBJ2-1; TRBD2 agrees at 7 bases. This receptor was identified in a man between 70 and 80 years old with acute or convalescent COVID-19. The source material was peripheral blood. The CDR3 DNA reads TGTGCCAGCAGTGAAAGGCGGGGGAATTACAATGAGCAGTTCTTC. Its translation is CASSERRGNYNEQFF.